This T cell receptor (beta chain) came from a study of blood T cell repertoires in COVID-19. Study background: Both acute and convalescent COVID-19 samples were obtained from the United States, Italy and Spain. From T cells, B-cell-depleted T cells, or PBMCs came the material, which was cDNA or gDNA.

Source study methods: How many nucleated cells were present was estimated from reference gene primer amplification. Repertoires were generated with immunoSEQ multiplex PCR, while TCRdb's copy carries only in-frame clones and drops some. V, J and clone size were drawn from that table, and D and trimming were deduced from the DNA. The profile shows about 120,000 clones, about four fifths of them singletons. Germline CDR1 is LNHDA and CDR2 is SQIVND (reference sequence). V lost 9 bases to trimming and J lost 6 bases, with 17 bases between them. The CDR3 has 13 amino acids. This chain joins TRBV19 and TRBJ1-2; D is ambiguous. The origin of this receptor is a human donor in a cohort sampled during active COVID-19. Material for sequencing was peripheral blood. As DNA, the CDR3 is TGTGCCAGGGGAATGACCTCGGGAGATGGCTACACCTTC. Amino acids: CARGMTSGDGYTF.